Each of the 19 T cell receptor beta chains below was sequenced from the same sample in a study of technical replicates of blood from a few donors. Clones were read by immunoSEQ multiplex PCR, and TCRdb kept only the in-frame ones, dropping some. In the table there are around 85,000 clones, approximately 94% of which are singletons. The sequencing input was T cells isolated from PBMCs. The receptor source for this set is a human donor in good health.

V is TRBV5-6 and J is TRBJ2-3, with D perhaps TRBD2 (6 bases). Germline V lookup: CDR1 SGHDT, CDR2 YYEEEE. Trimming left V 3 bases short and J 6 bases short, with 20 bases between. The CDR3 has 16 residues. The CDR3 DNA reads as TGTGCCAGCAGCTCTCCTTGGACTACCTTGCCTGATACGCAGTATTTT. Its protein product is CASSSPWTTLPDTQYF. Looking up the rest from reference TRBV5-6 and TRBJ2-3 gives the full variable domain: DAGVTQSPTHLIKTRGQQVTLRCSPKSGHDTVSWYQQALGQGPQFIFQYYEEEERQRGNFPDRFSGHQFPNYSSELNVNALLLGDSALYLCASSSPWTTLPDTQYFGPGTRLTVL.

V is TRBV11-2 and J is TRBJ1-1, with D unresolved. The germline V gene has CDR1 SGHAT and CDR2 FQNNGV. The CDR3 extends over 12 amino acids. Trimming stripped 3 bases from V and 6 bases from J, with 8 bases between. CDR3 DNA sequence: TGTGCCAGCAGCTTTTTAGCAGCTGAAGCTTTCTTT. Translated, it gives CASSFLAAEAFF.

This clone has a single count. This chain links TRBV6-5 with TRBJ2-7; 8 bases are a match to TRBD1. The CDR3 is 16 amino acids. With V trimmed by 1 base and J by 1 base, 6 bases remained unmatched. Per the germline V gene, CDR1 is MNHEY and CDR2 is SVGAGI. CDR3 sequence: CASSYFAGQASYEQYF. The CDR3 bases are TGTGCCAGCAGTTACTTCGCGGGACAGGCGTCCTACGAGCAGTACTTC.

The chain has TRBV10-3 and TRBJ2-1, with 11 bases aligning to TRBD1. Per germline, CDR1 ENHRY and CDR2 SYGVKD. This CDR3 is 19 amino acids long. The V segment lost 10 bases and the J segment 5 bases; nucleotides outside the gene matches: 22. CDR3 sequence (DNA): TGTGCCACCAGGGACAGGGGGACCCTGGGCCCTAGCCCTGACAATGAGCAGTTCTTC. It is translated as CATRDRGTLGPSPDNEQFF.

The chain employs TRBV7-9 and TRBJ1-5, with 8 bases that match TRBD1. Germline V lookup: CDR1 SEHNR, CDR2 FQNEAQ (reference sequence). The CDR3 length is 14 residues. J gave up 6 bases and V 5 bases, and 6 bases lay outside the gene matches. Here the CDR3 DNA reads TGTGCCAGCAGCACGACAGGGGTGGCTCAGCCCCAGCATTTT. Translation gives CASSTTGVAQPQHF.

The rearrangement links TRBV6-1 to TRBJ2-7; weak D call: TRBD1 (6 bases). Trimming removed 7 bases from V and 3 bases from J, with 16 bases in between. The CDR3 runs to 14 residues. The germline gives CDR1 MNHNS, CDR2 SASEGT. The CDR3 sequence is CASTGHTPLYEQYF. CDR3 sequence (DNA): TGTGCCAGCACGGGACACACACCTCTCTACGAGCAGTACTTC.

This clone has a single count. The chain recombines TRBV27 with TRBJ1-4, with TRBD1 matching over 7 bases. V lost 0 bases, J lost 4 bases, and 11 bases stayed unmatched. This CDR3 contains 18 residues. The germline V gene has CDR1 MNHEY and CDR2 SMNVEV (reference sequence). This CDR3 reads CASSLSPAGGEVNEKLFF. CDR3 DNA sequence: TGTGCCAGCAGTTTATCCCCGGCAGGGGGTGAGGTTAATGAAAAACTGTTTTTT.

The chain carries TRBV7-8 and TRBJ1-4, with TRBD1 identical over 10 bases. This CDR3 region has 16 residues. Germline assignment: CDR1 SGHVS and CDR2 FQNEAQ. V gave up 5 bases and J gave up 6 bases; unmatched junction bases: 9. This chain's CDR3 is CASSTRTGGEYEKLFF. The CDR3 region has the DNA TGTGCCAGCAGCACCAGGACAGGGGGGGAGTATGAAAAACTGTTTTTT.

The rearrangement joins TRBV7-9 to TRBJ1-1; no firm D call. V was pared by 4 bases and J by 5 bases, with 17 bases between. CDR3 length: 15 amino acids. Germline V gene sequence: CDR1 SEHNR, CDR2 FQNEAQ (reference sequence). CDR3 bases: TGTGCCAGCAGCTACGCTGCGGGGTCTGGGACTGAAGCTTTCTTT. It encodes CASSYAAGSGTEAFF.

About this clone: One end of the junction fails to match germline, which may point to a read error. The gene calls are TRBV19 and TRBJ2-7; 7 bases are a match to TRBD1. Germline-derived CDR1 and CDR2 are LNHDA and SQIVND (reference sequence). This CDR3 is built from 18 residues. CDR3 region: CASSLEGATGLFGYEQYF. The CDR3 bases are TGTGCCAGTAGTTTAGAAGGGGCGACAGGGCTCTTTGGCTACGAGCAGTACTTC.

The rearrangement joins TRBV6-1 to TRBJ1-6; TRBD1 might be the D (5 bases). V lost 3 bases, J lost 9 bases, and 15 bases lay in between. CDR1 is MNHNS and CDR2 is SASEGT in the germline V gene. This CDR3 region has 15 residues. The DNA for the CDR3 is TGTGCCAGCAGTGAGTTTATTGGGGGAGGTTCACCCCTCCACTTT. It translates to CASSEFIGGGSPLHF.

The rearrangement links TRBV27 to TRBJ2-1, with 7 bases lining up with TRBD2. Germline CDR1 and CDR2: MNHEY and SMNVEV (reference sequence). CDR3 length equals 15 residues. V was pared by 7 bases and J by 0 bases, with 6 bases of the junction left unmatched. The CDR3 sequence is CASTQGGSSYNEQFF. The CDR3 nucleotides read TGTGCCAGCACCCAGGGAGGGAGCTCCTACAATGAGCAGTTCTTC.

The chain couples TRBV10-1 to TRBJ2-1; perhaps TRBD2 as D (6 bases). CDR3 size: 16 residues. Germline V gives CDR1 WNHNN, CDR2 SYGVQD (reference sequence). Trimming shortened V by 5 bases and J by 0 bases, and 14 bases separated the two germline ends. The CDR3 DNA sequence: TGCGCCAGCAGTATTGGGGGGACGCGCTCCTACAATGAGCAGTTCTTC. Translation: CASSIGGTRSYNEQFF.

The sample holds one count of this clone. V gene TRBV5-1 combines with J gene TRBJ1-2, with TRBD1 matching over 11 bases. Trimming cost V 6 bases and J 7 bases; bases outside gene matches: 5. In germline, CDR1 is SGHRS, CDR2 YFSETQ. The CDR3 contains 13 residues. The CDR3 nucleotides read TGCGCCAGCAACCCGGACAGGGGGCTTGGCTACACCTTC. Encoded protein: CASNPDRGLGYTF.

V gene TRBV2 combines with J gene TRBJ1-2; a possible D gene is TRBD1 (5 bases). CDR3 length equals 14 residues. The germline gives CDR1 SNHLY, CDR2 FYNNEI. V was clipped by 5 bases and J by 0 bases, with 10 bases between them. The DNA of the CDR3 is TGTGCCAGCAGTTCCTGGGGCCCTAACTATGGCTACACCTTC. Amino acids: CASSSWGPNYGYTF.

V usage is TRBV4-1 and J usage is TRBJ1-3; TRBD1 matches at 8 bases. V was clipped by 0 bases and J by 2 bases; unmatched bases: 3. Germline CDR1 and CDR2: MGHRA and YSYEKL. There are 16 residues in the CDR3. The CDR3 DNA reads TGCGCCAGCAGCCAAGAACAGGGGGTTGCTGGAAACACCATATATTTT. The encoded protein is CASSQEQGVAGNTIYF.

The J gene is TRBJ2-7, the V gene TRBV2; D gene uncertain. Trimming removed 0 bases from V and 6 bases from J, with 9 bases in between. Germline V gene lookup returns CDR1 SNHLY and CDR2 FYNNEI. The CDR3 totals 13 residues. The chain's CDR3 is CASSEAPESEQYF. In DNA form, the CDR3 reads TGTGCCAGCAGTGAAGCGCCGGAGTCCGAGCAGTACTTC.

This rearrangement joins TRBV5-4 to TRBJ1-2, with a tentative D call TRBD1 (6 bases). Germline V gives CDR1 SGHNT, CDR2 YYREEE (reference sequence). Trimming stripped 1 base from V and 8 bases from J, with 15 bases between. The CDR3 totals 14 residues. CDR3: CASSLYTGREGYTF. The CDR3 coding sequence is TGTGCCAGCAGCTTGTACACAGGGAGGGAAGGCTACACCTTC.

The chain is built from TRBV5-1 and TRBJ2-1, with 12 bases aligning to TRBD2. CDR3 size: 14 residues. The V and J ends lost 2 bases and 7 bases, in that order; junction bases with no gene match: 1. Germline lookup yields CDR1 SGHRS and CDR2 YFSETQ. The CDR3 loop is CASSLGTSGNEQFF. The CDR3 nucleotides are TGCGCCAGCAGCTTAGGGACTAGCGGGAATGAGCAGTTCTTC.